This T cell receptor (beta chain) derives from a study of technical replicates of blood from a handful of donors. TCRdb's table, derived via immunoSEQ multiplex PCR, lists solely in-frame clones and lacks some. This table holds roughly 12,000 clones, around 94% found once. CDR3 length: 16 residues. CDR1 and CDR2 (germline): MNHEY, SVGAGI. J gave up 5 bases and V 1 base, and 6 bases lay outside the gene matches. This chain uses TRBV6-5 with TRBJ1-2; 11 nucleotides agree with TRBD1. The sample consisted of PBMCs. This sequence was found in a human donor in good health. CDR3 bases: TGTGCCAGCAGTTACTTCAGGACAGGGGGCGGGTATGGCTACACCTTC. Its translation: CASSYFRTGGGYGYTF.